The rows below give T cell receptor beta chains drawn from one sample of a study of naive and memory T cell subsets. TCRdb analysed the UMI-ligation and nested PCR reads with MiXCR anew, one entry per CDR3 protein. Of more than 120,000 distinct CDR3 sequences listed, approximately 20% are singletons. Sequencing used naive CD8+ T cells from blood. Receptors originate from a human donor in good health. The CDR3 runs from the conserved cysteine through the conserved F or W. D genes are given only for firm matches. A clone size is listed for some rows: how often the clone was seen (once, few, many), or a class if it is expanded.

CDR3nt,CDR3aa,d_gene,j_gene,abundance,v_gene
TGCAGTGCTAGAAGGACAGGTTCGTCCTACGAGCAGTACTTC,CSARRTGSSYEQYF,TRBD1,TRBJ2-7,few,TRBV20-1
TGTGCCAGCAGTGAATGGAACAGGGGAGACACTGAAGCTTTCTTT,CASSEWNRGDTEAFF,TRBD1,TRBJ1-1,.,TRBV6-1
TGTGCCAGCAGCGCGGGACTAGCGGGAGAAGAGACCCAGTACTTC,CASSAGLAGEETQYF,TRBD2,TRBJ2-5,few,TRBV9
TGTGCCAGCAGCTACGGGAGGGGGCTTGACGAGCAGTACTTC,CASSYGRGLDEQYF,.,TRBJ2-7,few,TRBV6-5
TGTGCCTGGAGTGTCCCAAATGACAGGGTCTGGGGCAATGAGCAGTTCTTC,CAWSVPNDRVWGNEQFF,TRBD1,TRBJ2-1,once,TRBV30
TGTGCCAGCAGCTTGGATCCCGGGCCCCCTAGCACAGATACGCAGTATTTT,CASSLDPGPPSTDTQYF,.,TRBJ2-3,.,TRBV5-4
TGTGCCAGTAGATACGAGCAGTACTTC,CASRYEQYF,.,TRBJ2-7,.,TRBV7-6
TGTGCCAGCAGCTTAGCCCTTATGGGCTACACCTTC,CASSLALMGYTF,.,TRBJ1-2,.,TRBV7-9
TGTGCCAGCAGTTTGTTTGAGAACTATGAGCAGTTCTTC,CASSLFENYEQFF,.,TRBJ2-1,.,TRBV28
TGTGCCAGCAGCTTAAGACAGGGACGGGAAGAGACCCAGTACTTC,CASSLRQGREETQYF,TRBD1,TRBJ2-5,.,TRBV13
TGTGCCAGCAGTCCGGAGGGGGCGGTACCCAATCAGCCCCAGCATTTT,CASSPEGAVPNQPQHF,TRBD1,TRBJ1-5,.,TRBV28
TGCAGCGTTGTCACTAGCGGGAGTAAAAGTAGGGTTGAGCAGTTCTTC,CSVVTSGSKSRVEQFF,TRBD2,TRBJ2-1,.,TRBV29-1
TGTGCCAGCAGCTACTTTGGCTACGAGCAGTACTTC,CASSYFGYEQYF,.,TRBJ2-7,.,TRBV7-2
TGTGCCAGCAGCTCGGGGGGACTAGCTTACGAGCAGTACTTC,CASSSGGLAYEQYF,TRBD2,TRBJ2-7,.,TRBV9
TGTGCCAGCAGTTACGACCTAAAGAGGACTAGCGCTAACAATGAGCAGTTCTTC,CASSYDLKRTSANNEQFF,TRBD2,TRBJ2-1,.,TRBV6-2/TRBV6-3
TGTGCCAGCAGCTACGCCGGGACAGGGCTTGGGGAGACCCAGTACTTC,CASSYAGTGLGETQYF,TRBD1,TRBJ2-5,.,TRBV27
TGTGCCAGCAGTTTATGGGGTGAGCAGTTCTTC,CASSLWGEQFF,.,TRBJ2-1,few,TRBV27
TGTGCCAGCAGCTTGGGACTGGATTACTACGAGCAGTACTTC,CASSLGLDYYEQYF,.,TRBJ2-7,.,TRBV5-6
TGTGCCAGCAGTCCCGGGACTAGCGGAGGTACGCAGTATTTT,CASSPGTSGGTQYF,TRBD2,TRBJ2-3,.,TRBV27
TGCGCCAGCAGCCACTCACTAATCAATCAGCCCCAGCATTTT,CASSHSLINQPQHF,.,TRBJ1-5,few,TRBV4-1
TGTGCCACCAGTGAGGACAATGAGCAGTTCTTC,CATSEDNEQFF,.,TRBJ2-1,.,TRBV24-1
TGTGCCAGCAGCTTTCGGACCGACTCCTACGAGCAGTACTTC,CASSFRTDSYEQYF,.,TRBJ2-7,.,TRBV7-8
TGTGCCAGCAGCACCGGGACCGACAGCTCCTACAATGAGCAGTTCTTC,CASSTGTDSSYNEQFF,.,TRBJ2-1,few,TRBV6-2/TRBV6-3
TGTGCTAGTGGCCTGTACAATGAGCAGTTCTTC,CASGLYNEQFF,.,TRBJ2-1,once,TRBV12-5
TGTGCCAGCAGTTACTCTTTAGCGCTGGTCGGAGATGGCTACACCTTC,CASSYSLALVGDGYTF,.,TRBJ1-2,.,TRBV6-5
TGTGCCAGCAGCTTAGGCGGAAGTAGCTCCTACGAGCAGTACTTC,CASSLGGSSSYEQYF,.,TRBJ2-7,.,TRBV7-9
TGTGCCAGCAGTTACCAGGGGGGCTACGAGCAGTACTTC,CASSYQGGYEQYF,.,TRBJ2-7,.,TRBV6-6
TGCGCCAGCAGTGAGTCGGGTACTAGCGGACTACCCGAGCAGTACTTC,CASSESGTSGLPEQYF,TRBD2,TRBJ2-7,.,TRBV10-1
TGTGCCAGCAGCTTAGCCGTCGGAAGCTCCTACGAGCAGTTCTTC,CASSLAVGSSYEQFF,.,TRBJ2-1,.,TRBV11-3
TGTGCCAGCAGCGAGAGTTGGGGAGTAAGGACCGGGGAGCTGTTTTTT,CASSESWGVRTGELFF,.,TRBJ2-2,.,TRBV11-2
TGCGCCAGCAGCTTGGAGCCGACAGGGGGCCCTTACAATGAGCAGTTCTTC,CASSLEPTGGPYNEQFF,TRBD1,TRBJ2-1,.,TRBV5-1
TGTGCCAGCAGCTTCCCCGGGGACTATGGCTACACCTTC,CASSFPGDYGYTF,.,TRBJ1-2,.,TRBV7-9
TGCGCCAGCAGCCAAGAAGCCGCTACCATCATAGGAGCTTTCTTT,CASSQEAATIIGAFF,.,TRBJ1-1,few,TRBV4-1
TGTGCCAGCAGCTCTACCGGGACAGGAGCCTACGAGCAGTACTTC,CASSSTGTGAYEQYF,TRBD1,TRBJ2-7,few,TRBV7-2
TGTGCCAGCAGTTTACTCCTAGCGGCAGGGTGGGAGCAGTTCTTC,CASSLLLAAGWEQFF,TRBD2,TRBJ2-1,.,TRBV28
TGTGCCAGCAGTTACGCGTTTCGGAACACTGAAGCTTTCTTT,CASSYAFRNTEAFF,.,TRBJ1-1,few,TRBV6-5
TGCAGCGTTCAGGTGGATGCGAACACCGGGGAGCTGTTTTTT,CSVQVDANTGELFF,.,TRBJ2-2,.,TRBV29-1
TGTGCCAGTAGTATTCGGGCACAGGAAACCTACGAGCAGTACTTC,CASSIRAQETYEQYF,.,TRBJ2-7,.,TRBV19
TGTGCCAGCAGTCCTTCTGCTCCGTACTATAATTCACCCCTCCACTTT,CASSPSAPYYNSPLHF,.,TRBJ1-6,many,TRBV27
TGTGCCAGCAGTTTATCAGGGGCGGGTCCTAATGAAAAACTGTTTTTT,CASSLSGAGPNEKLFF,.,TRBJ1-4,few,TRBV27
TGTGCCAGCAGTTACTCCCTCTGGGGGGGTATAACTGACTATGGCTACACCTTC,CASSYSLWGGITDYGYTF,.,TRBJ1-2,.,TRBV6-5
TGTGCCAGCAGCATGTGGGGGTTCTACACTGAAGCTTTCTTT,CASSMWGFYTEAFF,.,TRBJ1-1,few,TRBV7-6
TGTGCCAGCAGTAAACAGGGGCTCGGGTACGAGCAGTACTTC,CASSKQGLGYEQYF,TRBD1,TRBJ2-7,.,TRBV28
TGTGCCAGCAGCCTAATAAATCCGCTGGTTGGCCTAGCCTACGAGCAGTACTTC,CASSLINPLVGLAYEQYF,.,TRBJ2-7,few,TRBV3-1
TGTGCCAGCACCGAGGGATGGTACGAGCAGTACTTC,CASTEGWYEQYF,.,TRBJ2-7,.,TRBV6-2/TRBV6-3
TGTGCCAGCAGTTTGGCAGGGGGTATGGGCGAGCAGTACTTC,CASSLAGGMGEQYF,TRBD1,TRBJ2-7,.,TRBV28
TGTGCCAGCAGTTTAACGGGGTTCAATCAGCCCCAGCATTTT,CASSLTGFNQPQHF,.,TRBJ1-5,few,TRBV12-3/TRBV12-4
TGTGCCAGCAGCTTAGGTGGGACAGGGACCTACGAGCAGTACTTC,CASSLGGTGTYEQYF,TRBD1,TRBJ2-7,.,TRBV7-9
TGTGCCAGCAGCTTGGGTGACGGCAACGAGCCCCAGCATTTT,CASSLGDGNEPQHF,.,TRBJ1-5,.,TRBV7-8
TGTGCCAGCAGCCCGACAGGGGAATATTCTGAAGCTTTCTTT,CASSPTGEYSEAFF,TRBD1,TRBJ1-1,many,TRBV3-1
TGTGCCAGTAGATGGGGGACAGGGAACAATGAGCAGTTCTTC,CASRWGTGNNEQFF,TRBD1,TRBJ2-1,.,TRBV19
TGTGCCACCAGTCCAGCGTTGGGAGAGACCCAGTACTTC,CATSPALGETQYF,.,TRBJ2-5,few,TRBV24-1
TGTGCCAGCAGCTTAGAGGTCAGAGTAGCGGGAGACAATGAGCAGTTCTTC,CASSLEVRVAGDNEQFF,TRBD2,TRBJ2-1,few,TRBV7-9
TGTGCCAGCAGCTTACCCCCCGGGGGCGTACCCGGGGAGCTGTTTTTT,CASSLPPGGVPGELFF,.,TRBJ2-2,.,TRBV7-9
TGCAGCGTTGATGACAGGGAAAGGTACAATGAGCAGTTCTTC,CSVDDRERYNEQFF,TRBD1,TRBJ2-1,.,TRBV29-1